A single sample gave rise to the 27 T cell receptor beta chains below, sequenced in a study of blood T cell repertoires in COVID-19. Produced via immunoSEQ multiplex PCR; TCRdb's table is partial and in-frame only. Counted here are about 210,000 clones, 83% occurring once; the ten biggest clones make up less than 3%. Sequencing was done on a sample of peripheral blood. The receptors were gathered from a man in his forties or fifties with active or convalescent COVID-19.

This clone appeared a single time. The chain is built from TRBV30 and TRBJ1-4; D uncertain. CDR1 and CDR2 from the germline V gene are GTSNPN and SVGIG (reference sequence). This CDR3 comprises 15 residues. Trimming pared 1 base from V and 7 bases from J, leaving 16 bases between. In DNA form, the CDR3 reads TGTGCCTGGAGTGCTAAAAGTAGCGGACGTGAAAAACTGTTTTTT. This sequence encodes CAWSAKSSGREKLFF.

CDR3 in DNA: TGTGCCAGCAGCTTGGATGTGAGCTCTGGAAACACCATATATTTT. This codes for CASSLDVSSGNTIYF. This chain uses TRBV5-4 with TRBJ1-3, with D uncertain. CDR1 is SGHNT and CDR2 is YYREEE in the germline V gene (reference sequence). This CDR3 has 15 residues. Between the trimmed V and J ends, which lost 0 bases and 0 bases, there was a span of 7 bases.

The chain carries TRBV6-2 or TRBV6-3 and TRBJ1-1; no definite D call. The CDR3 consists of 12 residues. The V gene's germline CDR1 is MNHEY and CDR2 SVGEGT. The ends were cut back, 4 bases at V and 10 bases at J, with 13 bases in the middle. In DNA, the CDR3 is TGTGCCAGCAGTTCAGGACTGAGCGGAGCTTTCTTT. Protein: CASSSGLSGAFF.

The V call is TRBV19, the J call TRBJ2-3; 10 bases align to TRBD1. Germline values: CDR1 LNHDA, CDR2 SQIVND (reference sequence). Unmatched junction bases numbered 4, after V lost 10 bases and J lost 3 bases. The length of the CDR3 is 13 residues. CDR3 residues: CAIGQGGTDTQYF. DNA of the CDR3: TGTGCCATTGGACAGGGGGGGACAGATACGCAGTATTTT.

The V call is TRBV5-1, the J call TRBJ1-5; 8 nucleotides match TRBD1. Germline values: CDR1 SGHRS, CDR2 YFSETQ. The CDR3 is 14 amino acids. V was pared by 1 base and J by 7 bases, with 4 bases of the junction left unmatched. CDR3 residues: CASSLQGAGQPQHF. CDR3 coding DNA: TGCGCCAGCAGCTTGCAGGGGGCGGGACAGCCCCAGCATTTT.

The genes are TRBV5-1 and TRBJ2-3, with TRBD2 identical over 9 bases. Trimming took 4 bases from V and 2 from J; bases not matched to a gene: 5. This CDR3 spans 15 amino acids. The germline gives CDR1 SGHRS, CDR2 YFSETQ. The CDR3 sequence: CASSDQGLATDTQYF. CDR3 coding DNA: TGCGCCAGCAGCGATCAGGGACTAGCCACAGATACGCAGTATTTT. Full variable domain (outside the CDR3, taken from reference TRBV5-1 and TRBJ2-3): KAGVTQTPRYLIKTRGQQVTLSCSPISGHRSVSWYQQTPGQGLQFLFEYFSETQRNKGNFPGRFSGRQFSNSRSEMNVSTLELGDSALYLCASSDQGLATDTQYFGPGTRLTVL.

The chain links TRBV6-1 to TRBJ2-3; TRBD2 matches at 16 bases. J gave up 6 bases and V 2 bases, and 8 bases lay outside the gene matches. Germline V gene sequence: CDR1 MNHNS, CDR2 SASEGT. This CDR3 comprises 18 residues. The CDR3 sequence is CASSEPGLAGGPGDTQYF. Here the CDR3 DNA reads TGTGCCAGCAGTGAACCGGGACTAGCGGGAGGGCCGGGTGATACGCAGTATTTT.

This chain links TRBV9 with TRBJ1-1; D remains ambiguous. The CDR3 spans 12 residues. Trimming took off 3 bases at V and 4 bases at J, with 7 bases between the two ends. CDR1 and CDR2 (germline): SGDLS, YYNGEE. This CDR3 reads CASSAPGTEAFF. The CDR3, as DNA: TGTGCCAGCAGCGCGCCAGGCACTGAAGCTTTCTTT.

This chain connects TRBV4-3 to TRBJ1-1, with 7 bases identical to TRBD1. The CDR3 is 17 residues long. V trimming: 3 bases; J trimming: 4 bases; junction bases outside the gene matches: 14. Germline lookup yields CDR1 LGHNA and CDR2 YSLEER. The CDR3 DNA sequence: TGCGCCAGCAGCCATCTCCGACAGGGCGCTGTGGGCACTGAAGCTTTCTTT. Protein product: CASSHLRQGAVGTEAFF.

Only one count was recorded for this clone. The chain links TRBV5-1 to TRBJ2-3; D is uncertain. Germline loops: CDR1 SGHRS, CDR2 YFSETQ. CDR3 size: 12 residues. V lost 3 bases to trimming and J lost 2 bases, with 4 bases between them. In nucleotides, the CDR3 is TGCGCCAGCAGCTCTACCACAGATACGCAGTATTTT. This sequence encodes CASSSTTDTQYF.

This chain connects TRBV6-6 to TRBJ2-7; TRBD2 matches 7 bases. The CDR3 totals 16 residues. Germline CDR1 MNHNY, CDR2 SVGAGI (reference sequence). After removal of 2 bases from V and 5 bases from J, the junction contained 12 bases not matched to a gene. As DNA, the CDR3 is TGTGCCAGCAGTTACCCGCAAACTAGCGATTACCACGAGCAGTACTTC. Its protein is CASSYPQTSDYHEQYF.

This chain connects TRBV9 to TRBJ2-1, with unresolved D. The length of the CDR3 is 13 residues. Germline CDR1 and CDR2: SGDLS and YYNGEE. V lost 2 bases, J lost 1 base, and 4 bases lay in between. The CDR3 here is CASSVISYNEQFF. The DNA of the CDR3 is TGTGCCAGCAGCGTTATTTCCTACAATGAGCAGTTCTTC.

V usage is TRBV11-3 and J usage is TRBJ2-3; 10 nucleotides match TRBD2. With V trimmed by 3 bases and J by 6 bases, 9 bases remained unmatched. This CDR3 is built from 16 residues. The germline V gene has CDR1 SGHNT and CDR2 YENEEA. The CDR3 sequence is CASSLGQAGGSDTQYF. CDR3 in DNA: TGTGCCAGCAGCTTGGGGCAAGCGGGAGGGAGCGATACGCAGTATTTT.

V gene TRBV6-2 or TRBV6-3 combines with J gene TRBJ1-5; 11 bases fit TRBD1. CDR3 length: 16 residues. Trimming at V came to 6 bases and at J to 1 base, leaving 5 bases not matched to a gene. Germline V gives CDR1 MNHEY, CDR2 SVGEGT. CDR3 nucleotide sequence: TGTGCCAGCAGCCCGAGGGACAGGGGGAGCAATCAGCCCCAGCATTTT. Translation gives CASSPRDRGSNQPQHF.

The chain is built from TRBV27 and TRBJ2-1, with 7 bases aligning to TRBD1. Germline assignment: CDR1 MNHEY and CDR2 SMNVEV (reference sequence). The CDR3 length is 15 residues. V shed 6 bases, J shed 2 bases, and the junction held 7 bases outside the gene matches. The chain's CDR3 is CASRPDRVAYNEQFF. DNA for the CDR3: TGTGCCAGCAGACCTGACAGGGTTGCCTACAATGAGCAGTTCTTC.

This chain links TRBV11-1 with TRBJ2-2, with D uncertain. V lost 1 base, J lost 1 base, and 10 bases lay in between. The CDR3 extends over 16 amino acids. CDR1 is SGHAT, CDR2 FQDESV, per germline (reference sequence). The CDR3 spells CASSLVGLGNTGELFF. As DNA, the CDR3 is TGTGCCAGCAGCTTAGTGGGCTTGGGGAACACCGGGGAGCTGTTTTTT.

The chain joins TRBV6-5 to TRBJ2-1; 16 nucleotides align to TRBD2. Germline V CDR1 and CDR2: MNHEY, SVGAGI. V dropped 6 bases and J dropped 4; count of bases not matched to a gene: 0. The CDR3 covers 15 residues. The CDR3 spells CASRGLAGGYNEQFF. CDR3 sequence (DNA): TGTGCCAGCAGGGGACTAGCGGGAGGGTACAATGAGCAGTTCTTC.

CDR3 DNA: TGTGCCAGCAGGGACAGGGAGAACACCGGGGAGCTGTTTTTT. It encodes CASRDRENTGELFF. V usage is TRBV2 and J usage is TRBJ2-2, with 8 nucleotides matching TRBD1. V shed 6 bases, J shed 1 base, and the junction held 1 base outside the gene matches. The CDR3 is made up of 14 amino acids. Per the germline V gene, CDR1 is SNHLY and CDR2 is FYNNEI. The full variable domain, completed using reference TRBV2 and TRBJ2-2, is EPEVTQTPSHQVTQMGQEVILRCVPISNHLYFYWYRQILGQKVEFLVSFYNNEISEKSEIFDDQFSVERPDGSNFTLKIRSTKLEDSAMYFCASRDRENTGELFFGEGSRLTVL.

The chain is built from TRBV18 and TRBJ2-3; TRBD2 matches at 8 bases. This CDR3 has 16 residues. Germline V gene lookup returns CDR1 KGHSH and CDR2 LQKENI. The V segment lost 0 bases and the J segment 3 bases; nucleotides outside the gene matches: 5. As DNA, the CDR3 is TGTGCCAGCTCACCACCGACGGGAGGGGCGACAGATACGCAGTATTTT. It is translated as CASSPPTGGATDTQYF.

This chain joins TRBV2 and TRBJ2-3; D not resolved. This CDR3 comprises 12 residues. The germline gives CDR1 SNHLY, CDR2 FYNNEI. The germline V and J ends were trimmed by 8 bases and 4 bases, with 10 bases remaining between them. CDR3 bases: TGTGCCAGCGGTACCGAGGCAGATACGCAGTATTTT. Protein: CASGTEADTQYF.

The genes are TRBV7-9 and TRBJ1-3; no definite D call. This CDR3 has 15 residues. CDR1 and CDR2 (germline): SEHNR, FQNEAQ (reference sequence). V was pared by 5 bases and J by 0 bases, with 11 bases between. CDR3 in amino acids: CASSTGESSGNTIYF. CDR3 bases: TGTGCCAGCAGCACCGGGGAGAGCTCTGGAAACACCATATATTTT.

The V and J genes are TRBV5-4 and TRBJ2-3, with TRBD2 matching 10 bases. This CDR3 contains 14 residues. The germline gives CDR1 SGHNT, CDR2 YYREEE (reference sequence). V lost 1 base to trimming and J lost 11 bases; unmatched junction nucleotides: 7. In DNA, the CDR3 is TGTGCCAGCAGCTTGAATCTAGCGGGGGCAGGGCAGTATTTT. Its translation: CASSLNLAGAGQYF.

The sample holds a few counts of this clone. V usage is TRBV7-2 and J usage is TRBJ1-1, with D possibly TRBD1 on 6 matching bases. The CDR3 length is 12 residues. The germline V gene encodes CDR1 SGHTA and CDR2 FQGNSA. Deletions cut 6 bases from V and 6 bases from J, with 11 bases between. For the CDR3, the DNA is TGTGCCAGCAGTAGACAGGCACCTGAAGCTTTCTTT. Translated: CASSRQAPEAFF.

The chain links TRBV7-9 to TRBJ2-5; TRBD1 matches 8 bases. V lost 4 bases to trimming and J lost 3 bases; unmatched junction nucleotides: 7. The CDR3 is 15 amino acids. CDR1 SEHNR and CDR2 FQNEAQ come from the germline V gene (reference sequence). Here the CDR3 reads CASSSGTGGKETQYF. CDR3 in DNA: TGTGCCAGCAGCTCCGGGACAGGCGGGAAAGAGACCCAGTACTTC.

V and J are TRBV10-3 and TRBJ1-5; 7 bases fit TRBD1. Looked up from germline, CDR1 is ENHRY and CDR2 is SYGVKD. V trimming: 5 bases; J trimming: 7 bases; junction bases outside the gene matches: 5. This CDR3 has 13 amino acids. The CDR3 loop reads CAISPGTVQPQHF. CDR3 nucleotide sequence: TGTGCCATCAGTCCCGGGACAGTACAGCCCCAGCATTTT.

This rearrangement joins TRBV5-1 to TRBJ1-3; D might be TRBD1 (5 bases). The length of the CDR3 is 16 residues. Trimming pared 4 bases from V and 0 bases from J, leaving 14 bases between. The germline V gene encodes CDR1 SGHRS and CDR2 YFSETQ. Here the CDR3 reads CASSPGHYNSGNTIYF. The CDR3 DNA reads as TGCGCCAGCAGCCCCGGACACTACAACTCTGGAAACACCATATATTTT. The full variable domain, rest sourced from reference TRBV5-1 and TRBJ1-3, is KAGVTQTPRYLIKTRGQQVTLSCSPISGHRSVSWYQQTPGQGLQFLFEYFSETQRNKGNFPGRFSGRQFSNSRSEMNVSTLELGDSALYLCASSPGHYNSGNTIYFGEGSWLTVV.

The chain has TRBV11-2 and TRBJ2-2; D not resolved. The V end was cut by 1 base, the J end by 4 bases, with 7 bases between. CDR3 size: 14 residues. Germline V gene sequence: CDR1 SGHAT, CDR2 FQNNGV. CDR3 sequence: CASSLVGGTGELFF. The CDR3 DNA is TGTGCCAGCAGCTTAGTCGGCGGCACCGGGGAGCTGTTTTTT.